This T cell receptor beta chain was found in a study of T cells after yellow fever vaccination. The CDR3 consists of 14 residues. The germline V and J ends were trimmed by 6 bases and 5 bases, with 16 bases remaining between them. Germline V gives CDR1 DFQATT, CDR2 SNEGSKA (reference sequence). Universal primer sites and UMIs were introduced during 5'RACE template-switching synthesis of TCR cDNA. TCRdb analysed the 5' RACE reads with MiXCR anew, one entry per CDR3 protein. The table includes about 85,000 distinct CDR3 sequences, 13% detected once. Study-wide results and limits: It was a weaker secondary response, yet one that peaked faster, at day 5 versus 15. Reappearance after the booster was seen for most primary-vaccination clones, at around 95% CD4 and less than 90% CD8. Repertoires obtained by FACS sorting could include abundant clonotypes that entered as contaminants from the bulk population.

A few counts support this clonotype. The source of this sequence is a man aged 18 to 35 who received the YFV17D yellow fever vaccine. This material consisted of CD8+ T cells not binding an NS4B(214-222) dextramer, sorted from PBMCs, taken about 21 days after the first yellow fever vaccination. The rearrangement uses TRBV20-1 and TRBJ2-2, with a possible D match to TRBD2 (5 bases). For the CDR3, the DNA is TGCAGTGCCCGGACCGGGGTGGGAACCGGGGAGCTGTTTTTT. Protein: CSARTGVGTGELFF.